Listed below are T cell receptor beta chains from one sample, sequenced in a study of blood T cells in healthy people across ages. TCRdb itself ran the 5' RACE reads through MiXCR, one entry per CDR3 protein. Found here are about 590,000 distinct CDR3 sequences, 25% to 35% of them singletons; the top ten hold approximately 14%. Input material: blood. The receptors come from a woman older than 75 in good health. Both conserved end residues are part of each CDR3. D genes are given only for firm matches. Not every row has a clone size; where given, it reads once, few, many or a size class.

abundance: -
v_gene: TRBV7-9
j_gene: TRBJ2-7
d_gene: -
CDR3nt: TGTGCCAGCAGCTTAGAAGGGGGTTTTGGGTACTTC
CDR3aa: CASSLEGGFGYF

abundance: many
v_gene: TRBV6-2/TRBV6-3
j_gene: TRBJ2-3
d_gene: -
CDR3nt: TGTGCCAGCAGTTACCTGGGACAACGCACAGATACGCAGTATTTT
CDR3aa: CASSYLGQRTDTQYF

abundance: many
v_gene: TRBV30
j_gene: TRBJ2-1
d_gene: TRBD1
CDR3nt: TGTGCCTGGAGTGGCGGGACAGGGCACAATGAGCAGTTCTTC
CDR3aa: CAWSGGTGHNEQFF

abundance: -
v_gene: TRBV5-1
j_gene: TRBJ2-1
d_gene: TRBD1
CDR3nt: TGCGCCAGCAGCTTGTTGGACAGGGTCGACAATGAGCAGTTCTTC
CDR3aa: CASSLLDRVDNEQFF

abundance: many
v_gene: TRBV5-1
j_gene: TRBJ2-1
d_gene: TRBD2
CDR3nt: TGCGCCAGCAGCTTCTCTAGCGGTGAGCAGTTCTTC
CDR3aa: CASSFSSGEQFF

abundance: many
v_gene: TRBV5-1
j_gene: TRBJ2-7
d_gene: -
CDR3nt: TGCGCCAGCAGCGCCGGGCCTTCCTACGAGCAGTACTTC
CDR3aa: CASSAGPSYEQYF

abundance: -
v_gene: TRBV20-1
j_gene: TRBJ1-4
d_gene: -
CDR3nt: TGCAGTGCTAGTGGGGGCGTAGGAGAAAAACTGTTTTTT
CDR3aa: CSASGGVGEKLFF

abundance: many
v_gene: TRBV20-1
j_gene: TRBJ2-3
d_gene: TRBD2
CDR3nt: TGCAGTGCTAGAGGGGCTAGCGGGGTGTCAGATACGCAGTATTTT
CDR3aa: CSARGASGVSDTQYF

abundance: few
v_gene: TRBV27
j_gene: TRBJ2-5
d_gene: TRBD1
CDR3nt: TGTGCCAGCAGTCCCCGGGGGGACAGGGGGCCACTGGGCCAAGAGACCCAGTACTTC
CDR3aa: CASSPRGDRGPLGQETQYF

abundance: -
v_gene: TRBV19
j_gene: TRBJ2-1
d_gene: TRBD1
CDR3nt: TGTGCCAGTAGTTCCGAGACAGGGAGCTCCTACAATGAGCAGTTCTTC
CDR3aa: CASSSETGSSYNEQFF

abundance: many
v_gene: TRBV7-3
j_gene: TRBJ2-6
d_gene: -
CDR3nt: TGTGCCAGCAGCCAAGGGGCAATTGGGGCCAACGTCCTGACTTTC
CDR3aa: CASSQGAIGANVLTF

abundance: -
v_gene: TRBV4-3
j_gene: TRBJ2-1
d_gene: TRBD2
CDR3nt: TGCGCCAGCAGCCAAGGTGTAACGGGGGGACCCTACAATGAGCAGTTCTTC
CDR3aa: CASSQGVTGGPYNEQFF

abundance: -
v_gene: TRBV5-6
j_gene: TRBJ2-4
d_gene: -
CDR3nt: TGTGCCAGCAGCTCGGTAGGGGTTACCAAAAACATTCAGTACTTC
CDR3aa: CASSSVGVTKNIQYF

abundance: many
v_gene: TRBV12-3/TRBV12-4
j_gene: TRBJ1-2
d_gene: -
CDR3nt: TGTGCCAGCAGTTTAGATTCTCTTTCCGGACAGGGCTACACCTTC
CDR3aa: CASSLDSLSGQGYTF

abundance: -
v_gene: TRBV6-6
j_gene: TRBJ1-1
d_gene: -
CDR3nt: TGTGCCAGCATCGGACCAACATTAAACACTGAAGCTTTCTTT
CDR3aa: CASIGPTLNTEAFF

abundance: -
v_gene: TRBV7-9
j_gene: TRBJ1-2
d_gene: TRBD1
CDR3nt: TGTGCCAGCAGCTCCACTCCGGGACAGCTCTCAGGCTACACCTTC
CDR3aa: CASSSTPGQLSGYTF

abundance: -
v_gene: TRBV6-2/TRBV6-3
j_gene: TRBJ2-1
d_gene: TRBD1
CDR3nt: TGTGCCAGCAGTTACCCAGGGGGAGAAAGCAATGAACAGTTCTTC
CDR3aa: CASSYPGGESNEQFF